This TCR beta chain was documented in a study of response to subunit inactivated influenza vaccine. Overall study results and limits: Authors proposed each seasonal influenza vaccination draws in few new T cells.

This clonotype was observed at least ten times. The target antigen is unknown. Germline assignment: CDR1 DFQATT and CDR2 SNEGSKA (reference sequence). Deletions cut 5 bases from V and 0 bases from J, with 23 bases between. This CDR3 region has 17 residues. MiXCR, applied by TCRdb to the RT-PCR reads, yields one record per CDR3 protein. The sample yields about 520,000 distinct CDR3 sequences, 6% to 9% seen once. This sequence joins TRBV20-1 and TRBJ2-7, with D unresolved. The sequencing here drew on PBMCs from blood, taken roughly 24 months after vaccination. The TCR was taken from a man in his fifties or sixties who received an inactivated influenza vaccine. The CDR3 DNA is TGCAGTGCTCCAGAGGTTGTGGCGTGGAGCCCCTCCTACGAGCAGTACTTC. This gives the protein CSAPEVVAWSPSYEQYF.